Listed below are T cell receptor beta chains from one sample, sequenced in a study of Graves' ophthalmopathy and Graves' hyperthyroidism. MiXCR, applied by TCRdb to the multiplex PCR reads, yields one record per CDR3 protein. The repertoire consists of roughly 600,000 distinct CDR3 sequences, with approximately 35% occurring once and the leading ten covering about 4.2%. The sample taken for sequencing was peripheral blood or thyroid tissue (not recorded which). These TCRs come from an adult man with Graves' hyperthyroidism. The CDR3 runs from the conserved cysteine through the conserved F or W. A D gene is named only where the DNA matches it firmly. Size is omitted from some rows. Given values are once, few, many or a class for expanded clones.

d_gene	abundance	v_gene	j_gene	CDR3aa	CDR3nt
TRBD1	many	TRBV7-2	TRBJ1-1	CASSSDRVRTEAFF	TGTGCCAGCAGCTCGGACAGGGTAAGGACTGAAGCTTTCTTT
TRBD2	many	TRBV2	TRBJ2-7	CASTGTSAAYEQYF	TGTGCCAGCACGGGAACTAGCGCGGCCTACGAGCAGTACTTC
TRBD1	-	TRBV20-1	TRBJ2-7	CSASVGTGAYEQYF	TGCAGTGCTAGCGTTGGGACAGGGGCTTACGAGCAGTACTTC
-	-	TRBV25-1	TRBJ1-2	CASSAREGLGSYTF	TGTGCCAGCAGTGCTAGAGAGGGATTAGGTAGCTACACCTTC
TRBD1	-	TRBV11-2	TRBJ2-5	CASGPGQAEAQYF	TGTGCCAGCGGCCCCGGACAGGCAGAGGCCCAGTACTTC
TRBD1	-	TRBV20-1	TRBJ2-1	CSARTGGASFYNEQFF	TGCAGTGCTAGAACAGGGGGCGCATCGTTCTACAATGAGCAGTTCTTC
TRBD2	-	TRBV20-1	TRBJ2-1	CSAGDGAGEPNEQFF	TGCAGTGCGGGAGACGGGGCGGGGGAACCTAATGAGCAGTTCTTC
-	many	TRBV20-1	TRBJ1-6	CSAPGGSYNSPLHF	TGCAGTGCTCCTGGAGGTTCCTATAATTCACCCCTCCACTTT
TRBD1	few	TRBV19	TRBJ1-5	CASSALTGYQPQHF	TGTGCCAGTAGTGCACTGACAGGGTATCAGCCCCAGCATTTT
-	-	TRBV7-3	TRBJ1-6	CASSLSGLNSPLHF	TGTGCCAGCAGCTTATCAGGGCTAAATTCACCCCTCCACTTT
-	few	TRBV29-1	TRBJ2-3	CSVERGRVGTDTQYF	TGCAGCGTTGAACGGGGGAGAGTAGGCACAGATACGCAGTATTTT
TRBD1	-	TRBV29-1	TRBJ1-1	CSVVPQGANTEAFF	TGCAGCGTCGTACCCCAGGGGGCGAACACTGAAGCTTTCTTT
TRBD1	-	TRBV13	TRBJ2-6	CASSLGSTGDNVLTF	TGTGCCAGCAGCTTGGGTTCGACAGGGGACAACGTCCTGACTTTC
-	-	TRBV7-8	TRBJ2-2	CASSLPTSNTGELFF	TGTGCCAGCAGCTTACCGACTTCGAACACCGGGGAGCTGTTTTTT
TRBD1	-	TRBV20-1	TRBJ2-7	CSARGDRETYEQYF	TGCAGTGCTAGAGGGGACAGGGAGACCTACGAGCAGTACTTC
TRBD1	many	TRBV7-9	TRBJ2-5	CASSPRTGQETQYF	TGTGCCAGCAGCCCTCGGACAGGGCAAGAGACCCAGTACTTC
-	many	TRBV7-2	TRBJ1-3	CASSLGWGNTIYF	TGTGCCAGCAGCTTGGGGTGGGGAAACACCATATATTTT
-	-	TRBV29-1	TRBJ2-5	CSVEDPGKGTQYF	TGCAGCGTTGAAGATCCAGGCAAAGGGACCCAGTACTTC
TRBD2	-	TRBV20-1	TRBJ2-2	CSARPPSGSTGELFF	TGCAGTGCTAGGCCCCCTAGCGGAAGTACCGGGGAGCTGTTTTTT
-	-	TRBV7-9	TRBJ2-2	CASSQGETGRRFTGELFF	TGCGCCAGCAGCCAAGGGGAAACAGGGAGGCGTTTTACCGGGGAGCTGTTTTTT
-	-	TRBV7-9	TRBJ2-2	CASSLEWGRSGELFF	TGTGCCAGCAGCTTGGAATGGGGGCGGAGCGGGGAGCTGTTTTTT
-	-	TRBV20-1	TRBJ1-1	CSARSTGTRIEAFF	TGCAGTGCTAGATCTACGGGGACACGGATTGAAGCTTTCTTT
-	-	TRBV15	TRBJ1-4	CATSRVGFSTNEKLFF	TGTGCCACCAGCAGAGTGGGGTTTTCGACTAATGAAAAACTGTTTTTT
-	-	TRBV7-2	TRBJ2-2	CASSLGVARELFF	TGTGCCAGCAGCTTAGGCGTAGCCAGGGAGCTGTTTTTT
-	many	TRBV7-9	TRBJ1-4	CASSPDAGANEKLFF	TGTGCCAGCAGCCCAGACGCCGGGGCTAATGAAAAACTGTTTTTT
-	-	TRBV20-1	TRBJ2-5	CSASGRDGQETQYF	TGCAGTGCGTCAGGCCGGGACGGTCAAGAGACCCAGTACTTC
-	-	TRBV20-1	TRBJ1-1	CSASVPWDVTEAFF	TGCAGTGCTAGCGTTCCCTGGGACGTAACTGAAGCTTTCTTT
TRBD1	many	TRBV20-1	TRBJ1-5	CSAFRQGSQPQHF	TGCAGTGCATTCAGACAGGGATCTCAGCCCCAGCATTTT
-	many	TRBV6-5	TRBJ1-5	CASSPHRDHQPQHF	TGTGCCAGCAGTCCTCACAGGGACCATCAGCCCCAGCATTTT
-	many	TRBV6-5	TRBJ2-7	CASRPTTAYEQYF	TGTGCCAGCAGGCCAACAACAGCCTACGAGCAGTACTTC
-	once	TRBV19	TRBJ2-7	CASSIDRAPSYEQYF	TGTGCCAGTAGTATAGACAGGGCACCTTCCTACGAGCAGTACTTC
-	many	TRBV19	TRBJ1-5	CASSGSGYQPQHF	TGTGCCAGTAGTGGATCGGGGTATCAACCCCAGCATTTT
-	many	TRBV10-3	TRBJ1-2	CAISEGLNYGYTF	TGTGCCATCAGTGAGGGACTTAACTATGGCTACACCTTC
-	-	TRBV7-9	TRBJ2-7	CASSDVTRGYEQYF	TGTGCCAGCAGCGACGTAACCAGGGGCTACGAGCAGTACTTC
TRBD1	-	TRBV7-9	TRBJ1-2	CASSQDREGSGNTF	TGTGCCAGCAGCCAGGACAGGGAAGGCTCTGGAAACACCTTC
TRBD2	-	TRBV7-3	TRBJ2-2	CASSNGWASGTGELFF	TGTGCCAGCAGCAACGGGTGGGCTAGCGGGACCGGGGAGCTGTTTTTT
TRBD1	-	TRBV20-1	TRBJ1-1	CSARGTGGTEAFF	TGCAGTGCTAGGGGGACAGGGGGGACTGAAGCCTTCTTT
TRBD1	few	TRBV30	TRBJ2-7	CAWSYRGPPYEQYF	TGTGCCTGGAGTTACAGGGGCCCTCCCTACGAGCAGTACTTC
TRBD1	many	TRBV9	TRBJ2-7	CASSPTGTVYEQYF	TGTGCCAGCAGCCCCACCGGGACAGTCTACGAGCAGTACTTC